The 2 T cell receptor beta chains given below trace back to one sample, sequenced in a study of blood T cell repertoires in COVID-19. Profiled with immunoSEQ multiplex PCR; TCRdb holds only in-frame clones, not every one. This sample yields 77,000 or so clones, of which 83% are seen a single time; approximately 6.9% belongs to the top ten. Sequencing was performed on peripheral blood. These receptors originate from a man aged 30 to 45 with COVID-19, enrolled during active disease.

This clone was picked up one time. The rearrangement links TRBV28 to TRBJ2-3; 8 positions agree with TRBD2. Germline assignment: CDR1 MDHEN and CDR2 SYDVKM. J was trimmed by 3 bases and V by 8 bases; bases with no gene match: 4. The length of the CDR3 is 13 residues. This chain's CDR3 is CASAGGQTDTQYF. CDR3 in DNA: TGTGCCAGCGCGGGGGGCCAGACAGATACGCAGTATTTT.

This sequence joins TRBV28 and TRBJ2-4; D unresolved. Trimming removed 7 bases at V and 9 bases at J, with 13 bases between. Germline V gene sequence: CDR1 MDHEN, CDR2 SYDVKM. This CDR3 region has 12 residues. The CDR3 nucleotides are TGTGCCAGCAATAGCCTTACCCCCATTCAGTACTTC. Residues: CASNSLTPIQYF.